These 16 T cell receptor beta chains were sequenced from one sample in a study of identical twins. TCRdb re-called the 5' RACE reads through MiXCR, storing one row per CDR3 protein. The sample lists about 100,000 distinct CDR3 sequences; 5.9% were seen once. The material sequenced was memory T cells sorted from blood. These receptors were taken from a woman between 45 and 65 years old in good health.

There are many counts of this clonotype. This chain links TRBV29-1 with TRBJ2-7; perhaps TRBD1 as D (6 bases). V gave up 0 bases and J gave up 2 bases, with 17 bases separating them. From germline, CDR1 is SQVTM and CDR2 ANQGSEA. There are 16 residues in the CDR3. In nucleotides, the CDR3 is TGCAGCGTTGAAGATAGTGAGCAGGGGAAAGCCTACGAGCAGTACTTC. This gives the protein CSVEDSEQGKAYEQYF.

This clonotype appeared many times. The J gene is TRBJ2-3, the V gene TRBV5-1; unclear D gene. From germline, CDR1 is SGHRS and CDR2 YFSETQ. V was clipped by 4 bases and J by 0 bases, with 12 bases between them. The CDR3 sequence is 15 residues long. This CDR3 is CASSLDHPSTDTQYF. As DNA, the CDR3 is TGCGCCAGCAGCCTGGACCACCCAAGCACAGATACGCAGTATTTT.

This clonotype was seen at least ten times. V is TRBV20-1 and J is TRBJ2-1; 9 bases match TRBD2. The V segment lost 6 bases and the J segment 3 bases; nucleotides outside the gene matches: 6. CDR1 and CDR2 from the germline V gene are DFQATT and SNEGSKA (reference sequence). This CDR3 comprises 14 residues. CDR3 amino acids: CSAGSGSYYNEQFF. The CDR3 DNA sequence: TGCAGTGCGGGTAGCGGGAGTTACTACAATGAGCAGTTCTTC.

This clonotype came up many times. The rearrangement joins TRBV6-6 to TRBJ2-7; D uncertain. V was pared by 11 bases and J by 2 bases, with 13 bases between. The CDR3 length is 12 residues. Germline-derived CDR1 and CDR2 are MNHNY and SVGAGI (reference sequence). CDR3 DNA: TGTGCCGTATCCGGGTCGCCCTACGAGCAGTACTTC. It codes for CAVSGSPYEQYF.

There are many counts of this clonotype. The V and J genes are TRBV27 and TRBJ1-5, with unresolved D. Looked up from germline, CDR1 is MNHEY and CDR2 is SMNVEV (reference sequence). The CDR3 extends over 17 amino acids. The V end lost 8 bases, the J end lost 2 bases, and 22 bases lay between the germline ends. CDR3 residues: CASRSTQGLSGNQPQHF. CDR3 nucleotides: TGTGCCAGCCGATCCACCCAAGGGCTCAGTGGCAATCAGCCCCAGCATTTT.

This clonotype was detected many times. The V call is TRBV19, the J call TRBJ1-5; 8 bases match TRBD1. The CDR3 has 14 amino acids. Trimming at V came to 8 bases and at J to 2 bases, leaving 5 bases not matched to a gene. Germline CDR1 and CDR2: LNHDA and SQIVND (reference sequence). The chain's CDR3 is CASWATGGNQPQHF. In nucleotides, the CDR3 is TGTGCCAGTTGGGCGACAGGGGGCAATCAGCCCCAGCATTTT.

This clonotype was detected many times. The genes are TRBV7-9 and TRBJ2-3; no reliable D call. The CDR3 is 14 residues long. Germline CDR1 SEHNR, CDR2 FQNEAQ (reference sequence). V dropped 8 bases and J dropped 1 base, with 13 bases sitting between them. The CDR3, as DNA: TGTGCCAGCGGGAAGTCCTCTGGCACAGATACGCAGTATTTT. The encoded protein is CASGKSSGTDTQYF.

This clonotype was observed a handful of times. This chain uses TRBV25-1 with TRBJ2-7; TRBD1 matches 8 bases. Germline CDR1 is MGHDK and CDR2 is SYGVNS. The CDR3 loop spans 12 amino acids. J gave up 2 bases and V 11 bases, and 5 bases lay outside the gene matches. The CDR3 region has the DNA TGTGCCGGGGACAGGCCTACCTACGAGCAGTACGTC. Translating it yields CAGDRPTYEQYV.

This clonotype was observed many times. This chain connects TRBV28 to TRBJ2-3; 12 bases are a match to TRBD2. The CDR3 has 16 amino acids. Trimming cost V 1 base and J 5 bases; bases outside gene matches: 4. Germline CDR1 reads MDHEN; CDR2 reads SYDVKM. The CDR3 here is CASSLYASGRGDTQYF. The DNA of the CDR3 is TGTGCCAGCAGTTTATACGCTAGCGGGAGGGGAGATACGCAGTATTTT.

This clonotype was counted many times. J is TRBJ2-2 and V is TRBV9; 11 bases map to TRBD2. This CDR3 is 16 amino acids long. V lost 5 bases and J lost 0; bases outside the gene matches: 3. Germline assignment: CDR1 SGDLS and CDR2 YYNGEE. DNA for the CDR3: TGTGCCAGCAGTCGGACTAGCGGGCCGAACACCGGGGAGCTGTTTTTT. Its protein is CASSRTSGPNTGELFF.

This clonotype was detected ten times or more. The chain is built from TRBV10-3 and TRBJ2-7, with TRBD2 matching 7 bases. The junction had 0 bases not matched to a gene; V was cut back by 4 bases and J by 3 bases. CDR1 and CDR2 from the germline V gene are ENHRY and SYGVKD. The CDR3 covers 12 residues. The CDR3 coding sequence is TGTGCCATCAGTGGGACTAGCTACGAGCAGTACGTC. Its protein product is CAISGTSYEQYV.

This clonotype was detected many times. The chain has TRBV5-5 and TRBJ2-7, with 7 bases lining up with TRBD1. Unmatched junction bases numbered 3, after V lost 4 bases and J lost 5 bases. This CDR3 has 12 amino acids. Germline V gene lookup returns CDR1 SGHKS and CDR2 YYEKEE (reference sequence). Here the CDR3 reads CASSEDRDEQYV. For the CDR3, the DNA is TGTGCCAGCAGCGAAGACAGGGACGAGCAGTACGTC.

The rearrangement uses TRBV6-2 or TRBV6-3 and TRBJ2-7; no reliable D call. Germline V gives CDR1 MNHEY, CDR2 SVGEGT. The CDR3 length is 14 residues. The DNA for the CDR3 is TGTGCCAGCAGTTACTCGATTGGTACCAGACGCGTTGGAGTC. It yields the protein CASSYSIGTRRVGV.

In this sample, this clonotype turned up many times. The chain couples TRBV28 to TRBJ2-1; a weak D match, TRBD1 (5 bases). V lost 3 bases and J lost 6, with 9 bases in between. The CDR3 is 13 amino acids. Per the germline V gene, CDR1 is MDHEN and CDR2 is SYDVKM. CDR3 nucleotides: TGTGCCAGCAGTTTTTCTACAGGCAATGAGCAGTTCTTC. Its protein product is CASSFSTGNEQFF.

This clonotype appeared many times. The chain uses TRBV30 and TRBJ1-4; no clear D gene. CDR1 is GTSNPN and CDR2 is SVGIG in the germline V gene (reference sequence). The CDR3 spans 17 residues. Trimming took off 3 bases at V and 0 bases at J, with 17 bases between the two ends. The CDR3 loop is CAWRSRILLATNEKLFF. In nucleotides, the CDR3 is TGTGCCTGGAGGTCTAGGATCTTGTTAGCAACTAATGAAAAACTGTTTTTT.

This clonotype was seen repeatedly, ten times or more. The CDR3 region is CASSQEPGVSGSTAKNIQYF. DNA of the CDR3: TGCGCCAGCAGCCAAGAACCGGGAGTTAGCGGGAGTACGGCCAAAAACATTCAGTACTTC. This chain connects TRBV4-1 to TRBJ2-4, with 9 bases fitting TRBD2. The CDR3 has 20 residues. Trimming took 0 bases from V and 1 from J; bases not matched to a gene: 13. CDR1 is MGHRA and CDR2 is YSYEKL in the germline V gene.